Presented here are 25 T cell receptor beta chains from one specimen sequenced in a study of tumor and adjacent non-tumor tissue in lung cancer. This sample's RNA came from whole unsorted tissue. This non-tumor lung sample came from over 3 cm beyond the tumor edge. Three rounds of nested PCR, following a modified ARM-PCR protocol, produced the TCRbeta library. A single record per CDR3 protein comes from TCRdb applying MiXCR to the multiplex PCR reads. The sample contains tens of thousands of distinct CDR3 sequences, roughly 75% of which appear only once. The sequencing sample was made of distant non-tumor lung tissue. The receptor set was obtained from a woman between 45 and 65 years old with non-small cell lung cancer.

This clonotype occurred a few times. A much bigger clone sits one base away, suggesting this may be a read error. CDR3 bases: TGTGCCAGTCAAGCCGGGCTCCAAGAGACCCAGTACTTC. Translated, it gives CASQAGLQETQYF. The chain employs TRBV11-2 and TRBJ2-5; D call uncertain. The CDR3 runs to 13 residues. V was shortened by 9 bases and J by 1 base, with 12 bases between the two germline ends. Germline V gene data show CDR1 as SGHAT and CDR2 as FQNNGV. The variable domain in full, with the rest retrieved from reference TRBV11-2 and TRBJ2-5, is EAGVAQSPRYKIIEKRQSVAFWCNPISGHATLYWYQQILGQGPKLLIQFQNNGVVDDSQLPKDRFSAERLKGVDSTLKIQPAKLEDSAVYLCASQAGLQETQYFGPGTRLLVL.

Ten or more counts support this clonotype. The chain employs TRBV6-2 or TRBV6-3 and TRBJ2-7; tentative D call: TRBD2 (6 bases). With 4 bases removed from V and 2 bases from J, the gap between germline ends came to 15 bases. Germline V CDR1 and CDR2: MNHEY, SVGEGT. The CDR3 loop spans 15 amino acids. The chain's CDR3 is CASSFSSENPYEQYF. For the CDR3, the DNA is TGTGCCAGCAGTTTTTCTAGCGAAAATCCCTACGAGCAGTACTTC.

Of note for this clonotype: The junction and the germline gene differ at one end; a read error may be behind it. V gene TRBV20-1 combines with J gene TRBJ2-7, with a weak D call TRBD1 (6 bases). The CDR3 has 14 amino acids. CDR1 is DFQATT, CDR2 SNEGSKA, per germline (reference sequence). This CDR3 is CNARASGQPYEQYF. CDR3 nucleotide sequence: TGCAATGCTAGAGCGTCGGGACAACCCTACGAGCAGTACTTC.

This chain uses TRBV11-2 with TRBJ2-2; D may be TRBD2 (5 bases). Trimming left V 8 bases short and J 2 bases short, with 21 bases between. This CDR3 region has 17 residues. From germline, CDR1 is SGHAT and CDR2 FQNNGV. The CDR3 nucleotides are TGTGCCAGCGACTTAGTGTTATACGGGGAAAACACCGGGGAGCTGTTTTTT. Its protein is CASDLVLYGENTGELFF.

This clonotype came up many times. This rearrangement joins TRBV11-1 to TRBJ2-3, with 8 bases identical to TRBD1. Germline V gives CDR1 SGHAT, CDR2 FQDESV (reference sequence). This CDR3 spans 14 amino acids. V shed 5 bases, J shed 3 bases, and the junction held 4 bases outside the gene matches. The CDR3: CASSPGGATDTQYF. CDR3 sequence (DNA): TGTGCCAGCAGCCCAGGGGGCGCGACAGATACGCAGTATTTT.

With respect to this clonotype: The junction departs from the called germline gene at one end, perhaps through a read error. CDR3 in amino acids: CPSSAEGGSYEQYF. The CDR3 DNA follows: TGTCCCAGCAGTGCGGAGGGGGGCTCCTACGAGCAGTACTTC. The V gene is TRBV5-4, the J gene TRBJ2-7; D might be TRBD1 or TRBD2, each matching 6 bases. The CDR3 contains 14 residues. Germline V gives CDR1 SGHNT, CDR2 YYREEE (reference sequence).

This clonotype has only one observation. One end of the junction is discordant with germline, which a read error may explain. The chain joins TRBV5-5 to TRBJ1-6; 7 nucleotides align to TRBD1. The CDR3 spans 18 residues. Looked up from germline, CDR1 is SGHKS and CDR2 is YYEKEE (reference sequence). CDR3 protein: CTSSNTGVVDSYNSPLHF. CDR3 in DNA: TGTACCAGCAGTAACACAGGGGTTGTTGACTCCTATAATTCACCCCTCCACTTT.

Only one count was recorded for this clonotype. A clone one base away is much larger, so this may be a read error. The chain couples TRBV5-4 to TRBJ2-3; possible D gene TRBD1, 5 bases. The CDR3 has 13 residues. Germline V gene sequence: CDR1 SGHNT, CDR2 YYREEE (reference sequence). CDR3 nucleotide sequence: TGTGCCAGCAGCCAGGGCTCCCGTGATACGCACTATTTT. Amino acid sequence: CASSQGSRDTHYF.

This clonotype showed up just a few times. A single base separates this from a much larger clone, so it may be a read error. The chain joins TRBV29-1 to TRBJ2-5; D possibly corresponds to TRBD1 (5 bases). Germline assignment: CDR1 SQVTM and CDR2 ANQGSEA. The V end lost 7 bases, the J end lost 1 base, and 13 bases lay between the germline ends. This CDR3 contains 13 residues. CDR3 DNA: TGCAGCGATGATTGGGGCCGCCAAGAGACCCAGTACTTC. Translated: CSDDWGRQETQYF. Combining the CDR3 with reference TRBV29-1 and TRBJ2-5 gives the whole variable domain SAVISQKPSRDICQRGTSLTIQCQVDSQVTMMFWYRQQPGQSLTLIATANQGSEATYESGFVIDKFPISRPNLTFSTLTVSNMSPEDSSIYLCSDDWGRQETQYFGPGTRLLVL.

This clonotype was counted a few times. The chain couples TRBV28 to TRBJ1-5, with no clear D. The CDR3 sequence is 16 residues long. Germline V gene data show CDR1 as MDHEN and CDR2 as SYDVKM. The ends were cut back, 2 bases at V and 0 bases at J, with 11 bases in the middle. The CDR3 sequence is CASSLISRISNQPQHF. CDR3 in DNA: TGTGCCAGCAGTTTAATTAGCCGGATTAGCAATCAGCCCCAGCATTTT.

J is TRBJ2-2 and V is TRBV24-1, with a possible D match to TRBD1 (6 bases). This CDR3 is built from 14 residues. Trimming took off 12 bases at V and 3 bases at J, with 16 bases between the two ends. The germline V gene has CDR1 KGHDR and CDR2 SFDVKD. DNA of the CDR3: TGTGCCTCACAGCCAGACAGGCACACCGGGGAGCTGTTTTTT. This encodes CASQPDRHTGELFF.

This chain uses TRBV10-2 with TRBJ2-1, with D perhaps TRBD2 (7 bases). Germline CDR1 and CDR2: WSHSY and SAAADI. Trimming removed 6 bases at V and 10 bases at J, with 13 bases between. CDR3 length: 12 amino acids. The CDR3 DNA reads TGCGCCAGCAGGGGGGGGCAGGGCGAGCAGTTCTTC. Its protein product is CASRGGQGEQFF.

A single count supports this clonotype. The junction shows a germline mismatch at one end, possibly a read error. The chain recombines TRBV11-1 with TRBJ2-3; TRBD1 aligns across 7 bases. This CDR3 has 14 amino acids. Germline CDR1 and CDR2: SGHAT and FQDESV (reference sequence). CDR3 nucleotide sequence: TGTGCCAGCAGCAAAGCTACAGGGGCCGATACGAAGTATTTT. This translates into CASSKATGADTKYF.

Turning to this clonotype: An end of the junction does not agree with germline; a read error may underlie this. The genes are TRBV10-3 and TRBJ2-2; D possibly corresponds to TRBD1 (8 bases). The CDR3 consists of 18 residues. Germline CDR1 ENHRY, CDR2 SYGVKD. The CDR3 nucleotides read TGTGCCATCAGTGAGTCCGTTCCTAGCGGCTCAAACACAGGGGGGCTGTTTTTT. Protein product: CAISESVPSGSNTGGLFF.

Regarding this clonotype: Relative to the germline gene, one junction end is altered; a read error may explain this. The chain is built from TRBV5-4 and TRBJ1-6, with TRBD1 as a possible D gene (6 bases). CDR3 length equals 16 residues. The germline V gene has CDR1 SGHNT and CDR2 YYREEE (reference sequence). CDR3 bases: TGTGCCAGCAGCCCGGGACAAGGGGCGCAGGGGTCACCCCTCTACTTT. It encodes CASSPGQGAQGSPLYF.

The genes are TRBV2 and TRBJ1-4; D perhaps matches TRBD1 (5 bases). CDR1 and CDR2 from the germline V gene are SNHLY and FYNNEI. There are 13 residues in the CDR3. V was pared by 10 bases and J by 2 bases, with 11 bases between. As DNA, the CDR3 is TGTGCCAACAGAGAGGGGACTAATGAAAAACTGTTTTTT. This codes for CANREGTNEKLFF. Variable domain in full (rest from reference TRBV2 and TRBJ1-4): EPEVTQTPSHQVTQMGQEVILRCVPISNHLYFYWYRQILGQKVEFLVSFYNNEISEKSEIFDDQFSVERPDGSNFTLKIRSTKLEDSAMYFCANREGTNEKLFFGSGTQLSVL.

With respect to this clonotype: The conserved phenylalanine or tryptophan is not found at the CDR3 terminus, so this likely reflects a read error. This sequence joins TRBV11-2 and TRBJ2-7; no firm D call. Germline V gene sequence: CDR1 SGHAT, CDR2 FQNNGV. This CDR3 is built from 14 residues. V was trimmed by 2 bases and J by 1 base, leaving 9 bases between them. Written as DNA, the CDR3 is TGTGCCAGCAGCTTAATAGAGGCTTCCTACGAGCAGTACTCC. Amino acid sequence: CASSLIEASYEQYS.

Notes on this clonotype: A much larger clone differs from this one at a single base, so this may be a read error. CDR3: CASSPSSVRDTDTQYF. CDR3 in DNA: TGTGCCAGCAGCCCTAGTAGCGTGAGGGACACAGATACGCAGTATTTT. The chain is built from TRBV4-2 and TRBJ2-3, with a possible D match to TRBD2 (5 bases). The V end lost 4 bases, the J end lost 2 bases, and 16 bases lay between the germline ends. CDR1 and CDR2 (germline): LGHNA, YNFKEQ. The CDR3 totals 16 residues.

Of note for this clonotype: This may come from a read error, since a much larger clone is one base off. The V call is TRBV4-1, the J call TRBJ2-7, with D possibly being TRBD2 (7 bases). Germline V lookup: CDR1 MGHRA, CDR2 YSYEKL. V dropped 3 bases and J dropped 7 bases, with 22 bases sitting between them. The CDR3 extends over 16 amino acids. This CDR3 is CASSHHLRRGAGEQYF. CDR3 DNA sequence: TGCGCCAGCAGCCACCACCTCCGACGGGGGGCTGGGGAGCAGTACTTC.

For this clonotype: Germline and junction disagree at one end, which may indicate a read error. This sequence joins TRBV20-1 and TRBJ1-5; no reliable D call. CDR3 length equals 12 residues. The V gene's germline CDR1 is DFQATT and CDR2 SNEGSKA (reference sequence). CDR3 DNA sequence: TGCAATGCTAGGTCGGGCGCTCAGCCTCAGCATTTT. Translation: CNARSGAQPQHF.

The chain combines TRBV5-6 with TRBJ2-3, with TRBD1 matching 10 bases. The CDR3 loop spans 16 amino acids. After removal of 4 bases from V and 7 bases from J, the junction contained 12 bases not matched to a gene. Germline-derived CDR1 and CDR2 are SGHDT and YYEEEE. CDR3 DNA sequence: TGTGCCAGCAGCCGCACACCGACAGGGGGCGTGAATACGCAGTATTTT. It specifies CASSRTPTGGVNTQYF.

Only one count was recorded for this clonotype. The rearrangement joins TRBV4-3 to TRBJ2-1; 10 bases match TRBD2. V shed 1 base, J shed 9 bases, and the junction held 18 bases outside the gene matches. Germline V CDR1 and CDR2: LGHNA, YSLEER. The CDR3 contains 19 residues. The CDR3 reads CASSQALPWTSGAGSEQFF. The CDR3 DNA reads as TGCGCCAGCAGCCAAGCCCTCCCCTGGACTAGCGGAGCGGGGAGTGAGCAGTTCTTC.

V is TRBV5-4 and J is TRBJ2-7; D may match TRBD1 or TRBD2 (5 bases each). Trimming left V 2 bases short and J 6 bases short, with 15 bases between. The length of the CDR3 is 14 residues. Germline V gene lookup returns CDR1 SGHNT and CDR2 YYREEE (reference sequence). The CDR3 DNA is TGTGCCAGCAGCTTAAGTGGGACCCCTGGCGAGCAGTACTTC. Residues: CASSLSGTPGEQYF.

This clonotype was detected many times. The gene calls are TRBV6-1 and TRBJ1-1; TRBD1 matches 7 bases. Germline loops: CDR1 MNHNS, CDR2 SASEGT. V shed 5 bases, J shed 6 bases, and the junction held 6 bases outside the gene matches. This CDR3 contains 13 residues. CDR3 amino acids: CASSLHRGSEAFF. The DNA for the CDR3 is TGTGCCAGCAGTCTTCACAGGGGTTCTGAAGCTTTCTTT.

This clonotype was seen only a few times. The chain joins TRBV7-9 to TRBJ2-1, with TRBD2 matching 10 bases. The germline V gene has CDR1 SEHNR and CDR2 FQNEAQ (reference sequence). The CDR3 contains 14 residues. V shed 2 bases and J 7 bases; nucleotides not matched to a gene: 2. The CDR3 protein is CASSLPAGGNEQFF. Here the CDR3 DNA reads TGTGCCAGCAGCTTACCAGCGGGAGGGAATGAGCAGTTCTTC.